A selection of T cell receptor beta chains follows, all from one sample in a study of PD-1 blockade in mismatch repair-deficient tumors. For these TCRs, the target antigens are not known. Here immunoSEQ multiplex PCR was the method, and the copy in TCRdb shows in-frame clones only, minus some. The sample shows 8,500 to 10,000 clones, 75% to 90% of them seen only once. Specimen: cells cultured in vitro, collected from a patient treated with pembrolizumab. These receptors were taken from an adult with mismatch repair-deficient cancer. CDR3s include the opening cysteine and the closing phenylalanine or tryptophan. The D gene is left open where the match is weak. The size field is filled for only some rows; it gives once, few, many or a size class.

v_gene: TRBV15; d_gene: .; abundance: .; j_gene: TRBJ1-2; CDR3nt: TGTGCCACCAGCAGAGATTCGGGGACTCCAGCCGGTGGCTACACCTTC; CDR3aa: CATSRDSGTPAGGYTF
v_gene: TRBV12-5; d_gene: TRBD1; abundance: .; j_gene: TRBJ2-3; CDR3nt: TGTGCTAGTGGGAAGGGACAGGGGACTTCAGATACGCAGTATTTT; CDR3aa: CASGKGQGTSDTQYF
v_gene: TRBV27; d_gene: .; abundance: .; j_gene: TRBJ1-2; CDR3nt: TGTGCCAGCAGTCGCTTTACCGGGATCCTCGAGCACACCTTC; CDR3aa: CASSRFTGILEHTF
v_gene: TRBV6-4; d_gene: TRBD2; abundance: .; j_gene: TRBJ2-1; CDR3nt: TGTGCCAGCAGTGCGGGGGGGAGCTCCTACAATGAGCAGTTCTTC; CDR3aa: CASSAGGSSYNEQFF
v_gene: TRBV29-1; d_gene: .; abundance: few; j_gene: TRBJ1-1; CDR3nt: TGCAGCGTTCAACAGGGCAGTGAAGCTTTCTTT; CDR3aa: CSVQQGSEAFF
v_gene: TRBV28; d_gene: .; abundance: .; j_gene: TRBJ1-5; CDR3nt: TGTGCCAGCAGGCGGGACGAAAATAGCAATCAGCCCCAGCATTTT; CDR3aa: CASRRDENSNQPQHF
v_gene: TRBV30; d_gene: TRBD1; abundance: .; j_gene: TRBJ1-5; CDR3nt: TGTGCCTGGAACCGACAGGGGAGCCCTCAGCCCCAGCATTTT; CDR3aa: CAWNRQGSPQPQHF
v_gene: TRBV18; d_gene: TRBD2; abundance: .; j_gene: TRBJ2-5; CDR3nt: TGTGCCAGCTCACCCGGGACTAGCGGGGAGACCCAGTACTTC; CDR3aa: CASSPGTSGETQYF
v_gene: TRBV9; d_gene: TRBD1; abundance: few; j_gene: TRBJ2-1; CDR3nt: TGTGCCAGCAGCGTCCGGGACAGGACGGCCAATGAGCAGTTCTTC; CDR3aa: CASSVRDRTANEQFF
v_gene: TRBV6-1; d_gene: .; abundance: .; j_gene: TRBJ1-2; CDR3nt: TGTGCCAGCAGTGAATTTGGGACACTCGTATATGGCTACACCTTC; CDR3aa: CASSEFGTLVYGYTF
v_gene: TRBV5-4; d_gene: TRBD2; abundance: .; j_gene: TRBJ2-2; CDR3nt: TGTGCCAGCAGCTTCGAGACTAGCGTGAACACCGGGGAGCTGTTTTTT; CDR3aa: CASSFETSVNTGELFF
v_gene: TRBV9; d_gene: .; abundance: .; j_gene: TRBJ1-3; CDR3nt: TGTGCCAGCAGCGTTTCTATGGAGGGGGGAAACACCATATATTTT; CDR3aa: CASSVSMEGGNTIYF
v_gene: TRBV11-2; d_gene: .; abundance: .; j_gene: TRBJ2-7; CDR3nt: TGTGCCAGCAGCCGAGCGGTAGGGACCTACGAGCAGTACTTC; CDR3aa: CASSRAVGTYEQYF
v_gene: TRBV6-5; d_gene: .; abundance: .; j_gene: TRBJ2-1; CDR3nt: TGTGCCAGCAGTCCCTTGGTAAGCTCCTACAATGAGCAGTTCTTC; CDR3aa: CASSPLVSSYNEQFF
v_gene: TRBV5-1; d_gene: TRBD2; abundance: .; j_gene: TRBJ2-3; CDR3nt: TGCGCCAGCAGCTTCGAGACTAGCGAGGAAACAGATACGCAGTATTTT; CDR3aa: CASSFETSEETDTQYF
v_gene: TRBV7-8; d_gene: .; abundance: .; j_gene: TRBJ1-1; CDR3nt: TGTGCCAGCAGTCAAACAGTGGGTACTGAAGCTTTCTTT; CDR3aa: CASSQTVGTEAFF
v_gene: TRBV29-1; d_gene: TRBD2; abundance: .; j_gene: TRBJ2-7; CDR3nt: TGCAGCTTTAGGACTAGCGGGCAAGAGTACGAGCAGTACTTC; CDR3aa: CSFRTSGQEYEQYF
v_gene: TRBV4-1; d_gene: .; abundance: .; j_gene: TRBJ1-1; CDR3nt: TGCGCCAGCAGCCAAGATGGTCGGAATGAAGCTTTCTTT; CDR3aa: CASSQDGRNEAFF
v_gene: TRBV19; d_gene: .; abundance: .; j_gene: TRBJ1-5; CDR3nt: TGTGCCAGTAGCTTTCTAGAGGAGATCAATCAGCCCCAGCATTTT; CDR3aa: CASSFLEEINQPQHF
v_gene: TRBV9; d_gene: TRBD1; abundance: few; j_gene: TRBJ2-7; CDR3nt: TGTGCCAGCAGCGTAGGAGCAGGGACAGGGTTAATCGAGCAGTACTTC; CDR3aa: CASSVGAGTGLIEQYF
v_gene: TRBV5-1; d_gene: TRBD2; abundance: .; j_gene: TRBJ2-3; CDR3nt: TGCGCCAGCGCAGGGTCTAGCGGGAGTGGCACAGATACGCAGTATTTT; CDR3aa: CASAGSSGSGTDTQYF
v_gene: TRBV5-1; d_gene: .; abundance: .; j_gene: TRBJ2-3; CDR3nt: TGCGCCAGCAGCTTGTTTGCAGGATCCTTCACAGATACGCAGTATTTT; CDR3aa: CASSLFAGSFTDTQYF
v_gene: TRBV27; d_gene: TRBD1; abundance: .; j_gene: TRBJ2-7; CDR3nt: TGTGCCAGCAGTTTTTCGGACAGGGCTACCTACGAGCAGTACTTC; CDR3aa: CASSFSDRATYEQYF
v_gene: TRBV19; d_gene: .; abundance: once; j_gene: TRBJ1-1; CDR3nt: TGTGCCAGTAGTAAAGGGGTGTATACTGAAGCTTTCTTT; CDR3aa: CASSKGVYTEAFF
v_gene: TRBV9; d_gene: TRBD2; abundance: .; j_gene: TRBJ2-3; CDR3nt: TGTGCCAGCAGCGTAGCGGGAGGGTGGCCAGATACGCAGTATTTT; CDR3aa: CASSVAGGWPDTQYF
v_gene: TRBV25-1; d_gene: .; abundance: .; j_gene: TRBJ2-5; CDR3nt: TGTGCCAGCAGTGAATTTAGGGACCGGGAAGAGACCCAGTACTTC; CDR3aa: CASSEFRDREETQYF
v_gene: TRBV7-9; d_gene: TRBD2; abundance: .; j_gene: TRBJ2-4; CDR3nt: TGTGCCAGCACCAAGGGGACTAGCGAAAACATTCAGTACTTC; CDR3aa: CASTKGTSENIQYF
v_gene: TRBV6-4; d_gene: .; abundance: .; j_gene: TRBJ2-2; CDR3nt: TGTGCCAGCAGTGAGTCGGAGATCGGGGAGCTGTTTTTT; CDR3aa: CASSESEIGELFF
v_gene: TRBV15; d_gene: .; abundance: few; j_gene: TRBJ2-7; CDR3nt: TGTGCCACCAGCAGTATAGTAAGATACGAGCAGTACTTC; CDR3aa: CATSSIVRYEQYF
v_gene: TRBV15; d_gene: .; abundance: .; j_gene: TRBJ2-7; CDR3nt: TGTGCCACCAGCAGAGCCCGGGTGTCCAGCTCCTACGAGCAGTACTTC; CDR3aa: CATSRARVSSSYEQYF
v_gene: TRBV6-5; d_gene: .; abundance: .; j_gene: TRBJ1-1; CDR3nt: TGTGCCAGCAGTTACGACATGAACACTGAAGCTTTCTTT; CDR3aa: CASSYDMNTEAFF
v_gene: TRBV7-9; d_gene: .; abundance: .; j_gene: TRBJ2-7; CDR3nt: TGTGCCAGCAGCTTAGGATACACCCCGGGATCCCTCTCCGAGCAGTACTTC; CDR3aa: CASSLGYTPGSLSEQYF
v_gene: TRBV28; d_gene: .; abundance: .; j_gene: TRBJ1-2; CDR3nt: TGTGCCAGCAGTCTCCCTCCAGAAGACTATGGCTACACCTTC; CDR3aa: CASSLPPEDYGYTF
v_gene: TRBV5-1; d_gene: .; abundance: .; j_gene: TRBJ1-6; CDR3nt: TGCGCCAGCAGCCCGGGGATCCGGGACACACATAATTCACCCCTCCACTTT; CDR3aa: CASSPGIRDTHNSPLHF
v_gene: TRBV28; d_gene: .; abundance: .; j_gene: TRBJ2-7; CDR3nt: TGTGCCAGCACTTTATCGCCAGGCTTGGTCGAGCAGTACTTC; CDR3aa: CASTLSPGLVEQYF
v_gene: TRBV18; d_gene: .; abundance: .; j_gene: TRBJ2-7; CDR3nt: TGTGCCAGCTCTCCAGGGGTCCAAGGCGAGCAGTACTTC; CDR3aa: CASSPGVQGEQYF
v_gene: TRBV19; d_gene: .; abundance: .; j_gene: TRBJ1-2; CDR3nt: TGTGCCACCCAATCTTGGAACTATGGCTACACCTTC; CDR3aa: CATQSWNYGYTF
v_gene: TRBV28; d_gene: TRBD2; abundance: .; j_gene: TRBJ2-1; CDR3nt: TGTGCCAGCACTAATCCGGGACTAGCGGGGGACAATGAGCAGTTCTTC; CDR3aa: CASTNPGLAGDNEQFF
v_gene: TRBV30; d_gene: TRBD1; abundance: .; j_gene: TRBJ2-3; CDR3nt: TGTGCCTGTAAAGGGGACAGGGGGTCCACAGATACGCAGTATTTT; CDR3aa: CACKGDRGSTDTQYF
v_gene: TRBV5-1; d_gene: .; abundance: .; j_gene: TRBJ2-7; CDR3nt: TGCGCCAGCAGCCAAAGACCCGAATCTTACTACGAGCAGTACTTC; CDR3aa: CASSQRPESYYEQYF
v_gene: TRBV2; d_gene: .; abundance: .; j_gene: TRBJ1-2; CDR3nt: TGTGCCAGCCGGTCCAGGGCCCGCGGTTCGGGAGGCTACACCTTC; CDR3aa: CASRSRARGSGGYTF
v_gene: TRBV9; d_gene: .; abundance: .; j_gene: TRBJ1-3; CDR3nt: TGTGCCAGCAGCACCCGGACCGCAGCTAACACCATATATTTT; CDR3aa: CASSTRTAANTIYF
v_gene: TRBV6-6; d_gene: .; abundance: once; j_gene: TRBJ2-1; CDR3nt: TGTGCCAGCAGCCCCTGGGGGGACAATGAGCAGTTCTTC; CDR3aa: CASSPWGDNEQFF
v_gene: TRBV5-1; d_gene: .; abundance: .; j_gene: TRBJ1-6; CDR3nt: TGCGCCAGCAGCCCGCGGGTGGGGGCTAATTCACCCCTCCACTTT; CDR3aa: CASSPRVGANSPLHF
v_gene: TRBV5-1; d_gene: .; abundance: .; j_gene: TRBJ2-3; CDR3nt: TGCGCCAGCACCCCGGCCCATGAAGATACGCAGTATTTT; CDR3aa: CASTPAHEDTQYF
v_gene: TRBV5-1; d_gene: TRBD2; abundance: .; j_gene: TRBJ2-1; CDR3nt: TGCGCCAGCAGCGTAACTAGCGGGACACTCTACAATGAGCAGTTCTTC; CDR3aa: CASSVTSGTLYNEQFF
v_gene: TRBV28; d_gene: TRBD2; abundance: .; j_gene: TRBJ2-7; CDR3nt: TGTGCCAGTATAGAGCGGGGGGTTTCCTACGAGCAGTACTTC; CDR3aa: CASIERGVSYEQYF
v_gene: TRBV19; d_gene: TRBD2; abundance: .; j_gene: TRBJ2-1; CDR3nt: TGTGCCAGTAGTATAGGGACTAGTGCCTACAATGAGCAGTTCTTC; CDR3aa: CASSIGTSAYNEQFF
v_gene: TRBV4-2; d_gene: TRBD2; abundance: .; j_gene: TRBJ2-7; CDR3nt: TGTGCCAGCAGCCAGCGCAGTAGCGGGAGTATCGACGAGCAGTACTTC; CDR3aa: CASSQRSSGSIDEQYF
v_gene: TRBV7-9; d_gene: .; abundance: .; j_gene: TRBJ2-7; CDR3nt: TGTGCCAGCAGCTTATACTCGCCCTACGAGCAGTACTTC; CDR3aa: CASSLYSPYEQYF
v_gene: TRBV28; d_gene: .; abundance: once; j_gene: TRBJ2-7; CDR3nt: TGTGCCAGCAGTCCGAGGGAGTTACCCTACGAGCAGTACTTC; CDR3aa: CASSPRELPYEQYF
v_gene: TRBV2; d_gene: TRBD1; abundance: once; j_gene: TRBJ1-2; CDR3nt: TGTGCCAGCAGTTCTACCGGGACAGGGGGAGGGTATGGCTACACCTTC; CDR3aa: CASSSTGTGGGYGYTF